Below, one TCR beta chain is given with its context. Its antigen remains undetermined. Per-base qualities were not stored, and no clone one base away is much larger. Using the deep immunoSEQ assay, multiplex PCR amplified TCR CDR3 regions from genomic DNA. Extracted genomic DNA from each cell subset was distributed evenly across all wells of several immunoSEQ 96-well plates, and each plate was treated as a replicate. Each replicate PCR for sorted subsets received around 210 ng genomic DNA, equal to roughly 33,000 T cell genomes. The purified libraries were quantified using a Qubit 3.0 fluorometer, sized with a Bioanalyzer 2100, and then quantified again using the KAPA Library Quantification kit. Each immunoSEQ 96-well plate was sequenced on its own single-read 150-cycle Illumina NextSeq 550 flow cell. Regarding the original processing steps: Because only junctional sequences without quality scores were contained in the immunoSEQ output, filtering matching that applied to full-length reads could not be performed. To assign V/J genes and CDR3, sequences were annotated against IMGT germline references using PyIR, a Python wrapper for IgBLAST v1.9. Reads were filtered out if the reads had weak V/J assignments (E-value above 1e-6), no CDR3, stop codons, out-of-frame junctions, or ambiguous translated residues. V3J clonotypes were defined by identical inferred V gene, J gene, and CDR3 amino acid sequence. Percentage overlap between repertoires was computed as shared unique clonotypes divided by the size of the smaller repertoire. Repertoire richness was assessed with RTK rarefaction, the Chao1 estimator, and Recon v2.1 estimates of unobserved clonotypes. For all TCRbeta clonotypes obtained by the gDNA method from a handful of donors, generation probabilities were computed with OLGA. TCRdb obtained this table from immuneACCESS and retained in-frame rearrangements with V and J assigned. These tables miss some clones; where compared with another copy, unresolved V genes account for less than half of the shortfall, and the remainder is unexplained. Clone size and the V and J calls come from that table; the DNA yielded D and trimming. A total of fewer than 350,000 clones appear in this sample, around nine tenths of them only once. About 16% of the sample is held by the ten biggest clonotypes.

Donors were healthy HIV-negative adults with no recently reported acute infections or vaccinations. Every donor was a Caucasian adult living in Nashville, Tennessee, USA. CD8 memory samples were composed of magnetically selected CD45RO+ cells combined with CCR7-negative CD45RA+ effector memory (TemRA) cells. After blood collection by leukapheresis, PBMCs were isolated using Ficoll-Histopaque density gradient centrifugation and then cryopreserved in the vapor phase of liquid nitrogen. Analytical flow cytometry was used to check the purity and quantity of every magnetically sorted T cell population. Each sorted fraction had its genomic DNA isolated and then quantified by UV absorbance on a Nanodrop 2000c. These data come from a study of shared clonotypes between healthy human individuals (dated by TCRdb to about 2020). Regarding the research as a whole: The cohort included a few men and a couple of women between 18 and 49 years of age. Libraries were prepared and TCR repertoires were sequenced by different laboratories using diverse techniques, in order to increase sequencing depth and limit assay-specific biases. Each donor's leukapheresis produced roughly between about 0.9 and 9.5 billion PBMCs. For each donor, three plates each were used for CD4 naive and CD4 memory, two plates were used for CD8 naive, and one plate was used for CD8 memory. To estimate repertoire size and how much clonotype sharing occurs between individuals, the study deeply sequenced the blood TCR repertoires of five healthy adults.

Overall results and qualifications from the work: Compared with non-shared clonotypes, the clonotypes found in all four sorted-subset donors had higher generation probabilities. Incomplete sequencing was indicated by rarefaction of sorted-subset datasets, despite the large sequencing depth. Because the study included only a small number of donors, the genetic and exposure-history diversity represented was limited. Sampling was restricted to blood, and TCR repertoires in tissue are likely to differ from TCR repertoires in blood. Based on pairwise subsampling, the degree of clonotype sharing among donors was expected to be affected by sequencing depth. When several donors were compared, the shared fraction of clonotypes was 5% to 6.5% for naive CD4, 3.5% for naive CD8, roughly 2.5% for memory CD4, and 0.35% to 0.5% for memory CD8. Naive subsets generally had larger estimated clonotype richness than memory subsets.

The source is a young man in good health. The specimen was memory CD8+ T cells sorted from blood. What this sample's cell subset or site label stands for: CD45RO+ cells pooled with CCR7-negative TemRA cells.

The nucleotide sequence is given as TGTGCCAGCAGTGAAGCGGTAGGCAGGGATTTGTGGAATGAGCAGTTCTTC. Its protein reads: CASSEAVGRDLWNEQFF. The receptor chain draws on TRBV6-1 and TRBJ2-1, with TRBD1 as a weak D call on 5 bases. The V and J ends are trimmed by 0 bases and 7 bases, leaving 19 bases between them. Taken from the germline V gene, the CDR1 and CDR2 loops are MNHNS and SASEGT. The CDR3 goes from the cysteine to the phenylalanine over 17 residues. The sequence is cut down to CDR3 DNA, 51 bases in frame from base 1.